These T cell receptor beta chains were read from a single sample in a study of blood T cell repertoires in COVID-19. Here immunoSEQ multiplex PCR was the method, and the copy in TCRdb shows in-frame clones only, minus some. The sample records over 150,000 clones, approximately 88% being singletons. Sequencing was performed on peripheral blood. The receptors stem from a woman in her sixties who had recovered from COVID-19. CDR3s include the opening cysteine and the closing phenylalanine or tryptophan. Fields, in order: CDR3 protein, CDR3 DNA, V gene, clone size, J gene, D gene. The D gene is left open where the match is weak. Only some rows state a clone size, as once, few, many or a class for expanded clones.

CDR3aa: CAISEALAGTDTQYF
CDR3nt: TGTGCCATCAGTGAGGCTCTGGCTGGCACAGATACGCAGTATTTT
v_gene: TRBV10-3
abundance: NA
j_gene: TRBJ2-3
d_gene: NA

CDR3aa: CASRRKQFF
CDR3nt: TGCGCCAGCAGGCGGAAGCAGTTCTTC
v_gene: TRBV5-1
abundance: NA
j_gene: TRBJ2-1
d_gene: NA

CDR3aa: CASSATSGGEDTQYF
CDR3nt: TGTGCCAGTAGTGCCACTAGCGGGGGGGAGGATACGCAGTATTTT
v_gene: TRBV19
abundance: NA
j_gene: TRBJ2-3
d_gene: TRBD2

CDR3aa: CASSIDNRGHQPQHF
CDR3nt: TGTGCCAGTAGTATAGACAACAGGGGGCATCAGCCCCAGCATTTT
v_gene: TRBV19
abundance: NA
j_gene: TRBJ1-5
d_gene: TRBD1

CDR3aa: CASSRPGQGSYEQYF
CDR3nt: TGTGCCAGTAGTAGACCGGGACAGGGATCGTACGAGCAGTACTTC
v_gene: TRBV19
abundance: NA
j_gene: TRBJ2-7
d_gene: TRBD1

CDR3aa: CASTGRGEQFF
CDR3nt: TGCGCCAGCACGGGTAGGGGTGAGCAGTTCTTC
v_gene: TRBV10-1
abundance: NA
j_gene: TRBJ2-1
d_gene: NA

CDR3aa: CASTTELGNEQFF
CDR3nt: TGTGCCAGCACGACAGAGTTGGGAAATGAGCAGTTCTTC
v_gene: TRBV2
abundance: NA
j_gene: TRBJ2-1
d_gene: NA

CDR3aa: CASSAGTSGQETQYF
CDR3nt: TGTGCCAGCAGCGCCGGGACTAGCGGCCAAGAGACCCAGTACTTC
v_gene: TRBV6-5
abundance: NA
j_gene: TRBJ2-5
d_gene: TRBD2

CDR3aa: CATSGRGQETQYF
CDR3nt: TGTGCCACCAGTGGAAGAGGGCAGGAGACCCAGTACTTC
v_gene: TRBV24-1
abundance: NA
j_gene: TRBJ2-5
d_gene: NA

CDR3aa: CASSRQGVSEKLFF
CDR3nt: TGCGCCAGCAGCCGACAGGGCGTCTCAGAAAAACTGTTTTTT
v_gene: TRBV4-1
abundance: NA
j_gene: TRBJ1-4
d_gene: TRBD1

CDR3aa: CASSEGPILSEAFF
CDR3nt: TGTGCCAGCAGTGAGGGGCCTATACTTTCTGAAGCTTTCTTT
v_gene: TRBV6-1
abundance: NA
j_gene: TRBJ1-1
d_gene: NA

CDR3aa: CASSLRGKGGQPQHF
CDR3nt: TGTGCCAGCAGTTTAAGGGGGAAGGGTGGTCAGCCCCAGCATTTT
v_gene: TRBV28
abundance: few
j_gene: TRBJ1-5
d_gene: NA

CDR3aa: CSVTGNYGYTF
CDR3nt: TGCAGCGTGACAGGGAACTATGGCTACACCTTC
v_gene: TRBV29-1
abundance: NA
j_gene: TRBJ1-2
d_gene: TRBD1

CDR3aa: CASRTSGANVLTF
CDR3nt: TGTGCCAGCAGGACATCTGGGGCCAACGTCCTGACTTTC
v_gene: TRBV6-5
abundance: NA
j_gene: TRBJ2-6
d_gene: NA

CDR3aa: CASSYSIQGNQPQHF
CDR3nt: TGTGCCAGCAGTTACTCAATTCAGGGCAATCAGCCCCAGCATTTT
v_gene: TRBV6-5
abundance: NA
j_gene: TRBJ1-5
d_gene: NA

CDR3aa: CASSPSSGNTIYF
CDR3nt: TGTGCCAGCAGTCCGTCCTCTGGAAACACCATATATTTT
v_gene: TRBV28
abundance: NA
j_gene: TRBJ1-3
d_gene: NA

CDR3aa: CASSYDRGPDTQYF
CDR3nt: TGCGCCAGCAGCTATGACAGGGGCCCAGATACGCAGTATTTT
v_gene: TRBV5-1
abundance: NA
j_gene: TRBJ2-3
d_gene: TRBD1

CDR3aa: CASSQDPQRGFSVYNEQFF
CDR3nt: TGCGCCAGCAGCCAAGATCCCCAGCGGGGGTTCTCGGTTTACAATGAGCAGTTCTTC
v_gene: TRBV4-3
abundance: once
j_gene: TRBJ2-1
d_gene: TRBD2

CDR3aa: CASSLVRLTMAPLHF
CDR3nt: TGTGCCAGCAGCTTAGTTAGACTTACAATGGCACCCCTCCACTTT
v_gene: TRBV7-9
abundance: NA
j_gene: TRBJ1-6
d_gene: NA

CDR3aa: CASSPNGLDEQFF
CDR3nt: TGTGCCAGCTCACCTAATGGACTTGATGAGCAGTTCTTC
v_gene: TRBV18
abundance: NA
j_gene: TRBJ2-1
d_gene: NA

CDR3aa: CASSLASGNSGANVLTF
CDR3nt: TGTGCCAGCAGCTTAGCGTCAGGCAACTCTGGGGCCAACGTCCTGACTTTC
v_gene: TRBV7-3
abundance: NA
j_gene: TRBJ2-6
d_gene: NA

CDR3aa: CASSYTGGFGNTIYF
CDR3nt: TGTGCCAGCAGCTACACAGGGGGCTTTGGAAACACCATATATTTT
v_gene: TRBV7-8
abundance: NA
j_gene: TRBJ1-3
d_gene: TRBD1

CDR3aa: CASSLAGQGNTEAFF
CDR3nt: TGTGCCAGCAGCTTGGCGGGACAGGGGAACACTGAAGCTTTCTTT
v_gene: TRBV5-4
abundance: NA
j_gene: TRBJ1-1
d_gene: TRBD1

CDR3aa: CASSPGAYEQYF
CDR3nt: TGCGCCAGCAGCCCCGGGGCCTACGAGCAGTACTTC
v_gene: TRBV5-1
abundance: NA
j_gene: TRBJ2-7
d_gene: NA

CDR3aa: CASSLSGAVNEQFF
CDR3nt: TGTGCCAGCAGCTTGTCAGGGGCCGTCAATGAGCAGTTCTTC
v_gene: TRBV11-3
abundance: NA
j_gene: TRBJ2-1
d_gene: NA

CDR3aa: CSVGQGDTIYF
CDR3nt: TGCAGCGTCGGACAGGGGGACACCATATATTTT
v_gene: TRBV29-1
abundance: NA
j_gene: TRBJ1-3
d_gene: TRBD1

CDR3aa: CASSLQGTYEQYF
CDR3nt: TGTGCCAGCAGCTTACAGGGAACCTACGAGCAGTACTTC
v_gene: TRBV5-5
abundance: NA
j_gene: TRBJ2-7
d_gene: NA

CDR3aa: CASSRPGGATEAFF
CDR3nt: TGTGCCAGCAGCCGCCCCGGGGGGGCCACTGAAGCTTTCTTT
v_gene: TRBV27
abundance: NA
j_gene: TRBJ1-1
d_gene: NA

CDR3aa: CASTLGGNNNQPQHF
CDR3nt: TGTGCCAGCACATTGGGCGGGAACAACAATCAGCCCCAGCATTTT
v_gene: TRBV2
abundance: NA
j_gene: TRBJ1-5
d_gene: NA

CDR3aa: CASSPVSGTGRSPLHF
CDR3nt: TGTGCCAGCTCACCAGTCTCCGGGACAGGGCGTTCACCCCTCCACTTT
v_gene: TRBV18
abundance: NA
j_gene: TRBJ1-6
d_gene: TRBD1

CDR3aa: CASSLDGLVPYEQYF
CDR3nt: TGCGCCAGCAGCTTGGATGGACTGGTCCCCTACGAGCAGTACTTC
v_gene: TRBV5-1
abundance: NA
j_gene: TRBJ2-7
d_gene: NA

CDR3aa: CASSEGAGGGRGLYF
CDR3nt: TGTGCCAGCAGTGAAGGGGCGGGGGGCGGCCGTGGTTTGTACTTC
v_gene: TRBV2
abundance: NA
j_gene: TRBJ2-4
d_gene: TRBD2

CDR3aa: CASSAQGNTEAFF
CDR3nt: TGCGCCAGCAGCGCCCAGGGGAACACTGAAGCTTTCTTT
v_gene: TRBV5-1
abundance: NA
j_gene: TRBJ1-1
d_gene: NA

CDR3aa: CASSLSTGGVMNTEAFF
CDR3nt: TGTGCCAGCAGCCTATCGACAGGGGGCGTCATGAACACTGAAGCTTTCTTT
v_gene: TRBV3-1/TRBV3-2
abundance: NA
j_gene: TRBJ1-1
d_gene: TRBD1

CDR3aa: CASSISDRNHEQYF
CDR3nt: TGTGCCAGCTCAATATCAGACAGGAATCACGAGCAGTACTTC
v_gene: TRBV18
abundance: NA
j_gene: TRBJ2-7
d_gene: NA

CDR3aa: CAISQQGAQETQYF
CDR3nt: TGTGCCATCAGTCAACAGGGGGCCCAAGAGACCCAGTACTTC
v_gene: TRBV10-3
abundance: NA
j_gene: TRBJ2-5
d_gene: TRBD1

CDR3aa: CASSTGLAGGYEQFF
CDR3nt: TGTGCCAGCAGCACCGGACTAGCGGGGGGTTATGAGCAGTTCTTC
v_gene: TRBV11-2
abundance: NA
j_gene: TRBJ2-1
d_gene: TRBD2

CDR3aa: CASSSTGGYGYTF
CDR3nt: TGTGCCAGCAGCTCTACAGGGGGCTATGGCTACACCTTC
v_gene: TRBV11-3
abundance: NA
j_gene: TRBJ1-2
d_gene: TRBD1

CDR3aa: CASSVGPGLIIRNEQFF
CDR3nt: TGTGCCAGCAGCGTAGGCCCAGGGTTGATAATACGGAATGAGCAGTTCTTC
v_gene: TRBV9
abundance: NA
j_gene: TRBJ2-1
d_gene: NA

CDR3aa: CASSLVDRSPSGYTF
CDR3nt: TGTGCCAGCAGTTTAGTCGACAGATCTCCTTCGGGCTACACCTTC
v_gene: TRBV28
abundance: NA
j_gene: TRBJ1-2
d_gene: NA